This is a list of T cell receptor beta chains from one sample in a study of blood T cells in healthy people across ages. TCRdb re-derived calls from the 5' RACE reads in MiXCR, one entry per CDR3 protein. Of 1.5 million to 2 million distinct CDR3 sequences listed, roughly 49% are singletons. The specimen sequenced was blood. These receptors all stem from a woman aged 40-49 years in good health. The CDR3 runs from the conserved cysteine through the conserved F or W. Fields, in order: V gene, D gene, J gene, clone size, CDR3 DNA, CDR3 protein. D genes are given only for firm matches. Size is stated for part of the rows, as once, few or many counts, or as a class when the clone is expanded.

>TRBV6-1|NA|TRBJ2-7|NA
TGTGCCAGCAGTGAGGGGCCCAGCTCCTACGAGCAGTACTTC
CASSEGPSSYEQYF
>TRBV11-3|TRBD1|TRBJ2-1|NA
TGTGCCAGCAGCTTAGAGTTTGGGACAGGGCACAATGAGCAGTTCTTC
CASSLEFGTGHNEQFF
>TRBV4-2|TRBD2|TRBJ2-1|NA
TGTGCCGGCAGCCATTACCAGCGGGGGGGCCAGGGCAATGAGCAGTTCTTC
CAGSHYQRGGQGNEQFF
>TRBV6-5|TRBD1|TRBJ2-6|NA
TGTGCCAGCAAAGGGGGCCGTGGGGCCAACGTCCTGACTTTC
CASKGGRGANVLTF
>TRBV4-3|TRBD1|TRBJ1-2|NA
TGCGCCAGCAGCCCCTCGTCGGGACAGGGCTATGGCTACACCTTC
CASSPSSGQGYGYTF
>TRBV4-3|TRBD2|TRBJ2-1|NA
TGCGCCAGCAGCCAAGAGGCGGGGGACTACAATGAGCAGTTCTTC
CASSQEAGDYNEQFF
>TRBV12-3/TRBV12-4|NA|TRBJ2-4|few
TGTGCCAGCAGACGCTCCGGGACCGTAGCCAAAAACATTCAGTACTTC
CASRRSGTVAKNIQYF
>TRBV12-3/TRBV12-4|NA|TRBJ2-5|few
TGTGCCAGCAGTTTAACTTTGGTACTACCCAGTGTAGGCCAGTACTTC
CASSLTLVLPSVGQYF
>TRBV4-3|NA|TRBJ2-3|once
TGCACCAGCAGCCCGGGGGAACTAGCTGCAGATACGCAGTATTTT
CTSSPGELAADTQYF
>TRBV27|NA|TRBJ1-2|once
TGTGCCAGCAGTTTCGACTCTATGGGGTATGGCTACACCTTC
CASSFDSMGYGYTF
>TRBV25-1|NA|TRBJ2-7|few
TGTGCCAGCAGTGAGGAGCTGCGGTACGAGCAGTACTTC
CASSEELRYEQYF
>TRBV29-1|TRBD2|TRBJ2-1|many
TGCAGCGTGGGACTAGCGGGTACCAATGAGCAGTTCTTC
CSVGLAGTNEQFF
>TRBV11-2|NA|TRBJ2-2|NA
TGTGCCAGCAGCAAGGGATACAGAGACACCGGGGAGCTGTTTTTT
CASSKGYRDTGELFF
>TRBV4-2|NA|TRBJ2-3|few
TGTGCCAGCAGCCAAGAGTGGCCGGGGAGCGGCACAGATACGCAGTATTTT
CASSQEWPGSGTDTQYF
>TRBV24-1|TRBD1|TRBJ1-4|NA
TGTGCCACCAGACCCAGGGGGAAAAAACTGTTTTTT
CATRPRGKKLFF
>TRBV12-3/TRBV12-4|TRBD2|TRBJ2-3|NA
TGTGCCAGCAGTTTACAAGGTAGCGGGGGTTTCTGGACAACAGATACGCAGTATTTT
CASSLQGSGGFWTTDTQYF
>TRBV5-6|NA|TRBJ1-2|few
TGTGCCAGCAGCTTGTCACCGCAGGGAGTCGGTTATGGCTACACCTTC
CASSLSPQGVGYGYTF
>TRBV4-2|NA|TRBJ1-2|few
TGTGCCAGCAGCCAGGCCGCTGCGCGAGGAGGGGGTGGCTACACCTTC
CASSQAAARGGGGYTF
>TRBV5-1|NA|TRBJ2-6|NA
TGCGCCAGCCGCCAGACCATCTCTGGGGCCAACGTCCTGACTTTC
CASRQTISGANVLTF
>TRBV5-1|TRBD2|TRBJ2-3|few
TGCGCCAGCAGCTTCGGGCTAGCGGGGGCACTGGTTACGCAGTATTTT
CASSFGLAGALVTQYF
>TRBV28|NA|TRBJ1-2|NA
TGTGTCACTACGGCAGGGACATATGGCTACACCTTC
CVTTAGTYGYTF
>TRBV3-1|TRBD2|TRBJ2-7|NA
TGTGCCAGCAGCCCCGGGGGGGGCGGGGGAAACTACGAGCAGTACTTC
CASSPGGGGGNYEQYF
>TRBV7-2|NA|TRBJ2-1|NA
TGTGCCAGCAGCTTAGTCGCGACCAATGAGCAGTTCTTC
CASSLVATNEQFF
>TRBV7-9|NA|TRBJ2-7|NA
TGTGCCAGCACCCTGGACCTAATTAAATACGAGCAGTACTTC
CASTLDLIKYEQYF
>TRBV4-3|TRBD2|TRBJ2-7|few
TGCGCCAGCAGCCAAAGGGGGGTGGGTAGCGGGAGCTCCTACGAGCAGTACTTC
CASSQRGVGSGSSYEQYF
>TRBV28|NA|TRBJ2-5|NA
TGTGCCAGCAGTTTGCAGCTCTCCCGCCAAGAGACCCAGTACTTC
CASSLQLSRQETQYF
>TRBV28|NA|TRBJ2-7|few
TGTGCCAGCAGGCCCGGACCCTCCGGAGTCGAGCAGTACTTC
CASRPGPSGVEQYF
>TRBV5-1|TRBD1|TRBJ2-2|once
TGCGCCAGCAGCTTTGGAACAGGGGTCAGCACCGGGGAGCTGTTTTTT
CASSFGTGVSTGELFF